A selection of T cell receptor beta chains follows, all from one sample in a study of response to subunit inactivated influenza vaccine. One entry per CDR3 protein results from TCRdb running MiXCR on the RT-PCR reads. The sample holds 150,000 to 200,000 distinct CDR3 sequences, roughly 12% seen once. These records were also assigned to another study, of T cells expressing NK-cell markers.

Sequenced material: CD8+ T cells sorted from PBMCs, taken less than 13 days after vaccination. The source of these receptors is a man aged 50 to 60 who received an inactivated influenza vaccine. Both conserved end residues are part of each CDR3.

TRBJ2-7,17,TRBV20-1,CSANGQLAGGGSYEQYF
TRBJ1-2,14,TRBV12-3/TRBV12-4,CASSPPGQNYGYTF
TRBJ2-3,15,TRBV7-8,CASSLVAGGTDTQYF
TRBJ2-1,14,TRBV6-5,CASSYRISYNEQFF
TRBJ2-1,17,TRBV6-1,CASILSGELGVYNEQFF
TRBJ2-1,18,TRBV3-1,CASSQELAGVVSYNEQFF
TRBJ2-7,13,TRBV30,CAWSVTTSGEQYF
TRBJ2-3,14,TRBV11-3,CASSLNPPADTQYF
TRBJ1-1,16,TRBV11-2,CASSTRTGQRRTEAFF
TRBJ2-1,16,TRBV12-3/TRBV12-4,CASSLVLAGPYNEQFF
TRBJ1-5,16,TRBV7-2,CASSLTSLVSNQPQHF
TRBJ2-7,15,TRBV9,CASSPRPTYSYEQYF
TRBJ2-1,15,TRBV2,CASWGEGTSYNEQFF
TRBJ2-7,11,TRBV7-2,CASSLVHEQYF
TRBJ2-7,12,TRBV19,CASGGGYYEQYF
TRBJ1-1,10,TRBV29-1,CSVEGTRAFF
TRBJ2-7,16,TRBV6-2/TRBV6-3,CASSYSPSGSPYEQYF
TRBJ2-2,17,TRBV12-3/TRBV12-4,CASSLPSGREYTGELFF
TRBJ2-5,17,TRBV20-1,CSARGLAGGPIRETQYF
TRBJ2-7,12,TRBV11-2,CASSLAAYEQYF
TRBJ2-5,15,TRBV6-1,CASSPRLAGQETQYF
TRBJ1-1,13,TRBV7-9,CASSLAMGTEAFF
TRBJ2-1,13,TRBV14,CASRASGSDEQFF
TRBJ2-6,16,TRBV27,CASSWTAPSGANVLTF
TRBJ1-3,15,TRBV11-2,CASSLLTGRGNTIYF
TRBJ1-3,16,TRBV7-8,CASSLHAPNSGNTIYF
TRBJ2-7,13,TRBV6-2/TRBV6-3,CASSFESAGEQYF
TRBJ2-1,15,TRBV27,CASTSGTSGHNEQFF
TRBJ2-1,14,TRBV7-9,CASSSQDSYNEQFF
TRBJ2-2,16,TRBV15,CATSRRDSSNTGELFF
TRBJ2-5,15,TRBV7-9,CASSPPRGVPETQYF
TRBJ2-2,15,TRBV19,CASSITGGGTGELFF
TRBJ2-7,15,TRBV27,CASSPSGPLGSEQYF
TRBJ2-3,15,TRBV27,CASSLGAVPTDTQYF
TRBJ1-1,14,TRBV29-1,CSVEDPGAFTEAFF
TRBJ2-1,12,TRBV5-6,CASSLGPKGQFF
TRBJ2-1,15,TRBV7-8,CASSLPSGSYNEQFF
TRBJ2-3,15,TRBV7-9,CASSLVGSGTDTQYF
TRBJ2-7,14,TRBV27,CASSLGTSGYEQYF
TRBJ2-1,13,TRBV30,CAGSGGHYNEQFF
TRBJ2-1,17,TRBV12-2,CASRPPRRLAGRDEQFF
TRBJ2-5,17,TRBV6-5,CASSYLASGAFQETQYF
TRBJ1-5,15,TRBV27,CASSRTKGDGEPQHF
TRBJ1-5,16,TRBV7-9,CASSLGRGQNDQPQHF
TRBJ2-7,14,TRBV28,CASCNRTHFHEQYF
TRBJ2-3,13,TRBV5-1,CASSLSGTDTQYF
TRBJ1-6,18,TRBV20-1,CSARGEGSNLFINSPLHF
TRBJ2-5,12,TRBV7-7,CASSKGGETQYF
TRBJ2-7,13,TRBV20-1,CSARSLASYEQYF
TRBJ2-1,17,TRBV29-1,CSVEGRGLAGAYNEQFF